Each of the 3 T cell receptor beta chains below was sequenced from the same sample in a study of blood T cell repertoires in COVID-19. Assay: immunoSEQ multiplex PCR; the TCRdb copy retains only in-frame clones and omits some. The data show 120,000 to 150,000 clones, around 80% seen once. Sequencing used peripheral blood. Receptor source: a man older than 75 with acute or convalescent COVID-19.

This clone has more than one count but fewer than ten. V gene TRBV27 combines with J gene TRBJ1-6; 9 bases are shared with TRBD1. The CDR3 runs 15 residues. V was pared by 4 bases and J by 7 bases, with 5 bases of the junction left unmatched. CDR1 and CDR2 (germline): MNHEY, SMNVEV (reference sequence). The CDR3 here is CASSSTGTGNSPLHF. CDR3 in DNA: TGTGCCAGCAGTTCTACCGGGACAGGGAATTCACCCCTCCACTTT.

J is TRBJ1-3 and V is TRBV5-1, with D perhaps TRBD1 (6 bases). CDR3 length equals 15 residues. The V gene lost 1 base and the J gene lost 2 bases, with 10 bases spanning the gap. CDR1 and CDR2 (germline): SGHRS, YFSETQ. The chain's CDR3 is CASSLQGSTGNTIYF. Here the CDR3 DNA reads TGCGCCAGCAGCTTGCAGGGGTCTACTGGAAACACCATATATTTT. Combining the CDR3 with reference TRBV5-1 and TRBJ1-3 gives the whole variable domain KAGVTQTPRYLIKTRGQQVTLSCSPISGHRSVSWYQQTPGQGLQFLFEYFSETQRNKGNFPGRFSGRQFSNSRSEMNVSTLELGDSALYLCASSLQGSTGNTIYFGEGSWLTVV.

This sequence joins TRBV5-1 and TRBJ2-7; D might be TRBD2 (6 bases). Trimming left V 0 bases short and J 6 bases short, with 7 bases between. The CDR3 has 12 amino acids. Per germline, CDR1 SGHRS and CDR2 YFSETQ. The CDR3 is CASSLDGGEQYF. The CDR3 nucleotides are TGCGCCAGCAGCTTGGACGGGGGCGAGCAGTACTTC. The whole variable domain, filled in from reference TRBV5-1 and TRBJ2-7, reads KAGVTQTPRYLIKTRGQQVTLSCSPISGHRSVSWYQQTPGQGLQFLFEYFSETQRNKGNFPGRFSGRQFSNSRSEMNVSTLELGDSALYLCASSLDGGEQYFGPGTRLTVT.